The rows below give T cell receptor beta chains drawn from one sample of a study of vaccination and CD4 T cells after COVID-19. The antigens these receptors bind are not known. TCRdb itself ran the PCR reads through MiXCR, one entry per CDR3 protein. Among roughly 2,500 distinct CDR3 sequences listed, over 25% were seen once. The sample taken for sequencing was CD4+ T cells from blood, cultured in vitro. The origin of the receptors is a human donor in good health. The CDR3 runs from the conserved cysteine through the conserved F or W. D genes are given only for firm matches. Clone size, where shown, is once, few, many, or a class for clones that have expanded.

>few|TRBJ2-1|TRBV7-2|TRBD1
TGTGCCAGCAGCAGAACTACAGGGGCCAGTGAGCAGTTCTTC
CASSRTTGASEQFF
>NA|TRBJ1-1|TRBV20-1|TRBD1
TGCAGTGCTTATACAGGACAGGGCGGCACTGAAGCTTTCTTT
CSAYTGQGGTEAFF
>NA|TRBJ1-5|TRBV5-1|NA
TGCGCCAGCGGTCGGCTTCCAGGGAGGGATCAGCCCCAGCATTTT
CASGRLPGRDQPQHF
>NA|TRBJ1-2|TRBV7-9|NA
TGTGCCAGCAGCCGGGACGGTGACTATGGCTACACCTTC
CASSRDGDYGYTF
>medium-sized|TRBJ2-2|TRBV10-3|NA
TGTGCCATCAGTGAAAACAGGGCCGGGGAGCTGTTTTTT
CAISENRAGELFF
>NA|TRBJ2-1|TRBV30|TRBD2
TGTGCCTGGACCCTAGCGGATGGGTCCTACAATGAGCAGTTCTTC
CAWTLADGSYNEQFF
>NA|TRBJ2-7|TRBV14|NA
TGTGCCAGCAGCCAAGACCTAACCGTGGGAGAGCAGTACTTC
CASSQDLTVGEQYF
>once|TRBJ2-1|TRBV7-2|NA
TGTGCCAGCAGCTTAGGCATGGCCTACAATGAGCAGTTCTTC
CASSLGMAYNEQFF
>few|TRBJ2-7|TRBV19|NA
TGTGCCAGTAGAGGCCAGGGGACCCACGAGCAGTACTTC
CASRGQGTHEQYF
>NA|TRBJ2-3|TRBV2|TRBD2
TGTGCCAGCAGTGAGGGTAGCGGGCTTTATACCGATACGCAGTATTTT
CASSEGSGLYTDTQYF
>few|TRBJ2-7|TRBV15|TRBD2
TGTGCCACCAGCAGGGAGGGTTTGACTAGCGGGGTCTCCTACGAGCAGTACTTC
CATSREGLTSGVSYEQYF
>medium-sized|TRBJ1-2|TRBV7-2|NA
TGTGCCAGCAGCCTCCGTTGGGGTGGGTATGGCTACACCTTC
CASSLRWGGYGYTF
>NA|TRBJ2-7|TRBV5-1|TRBD1
TGCGCCAGCAGCTTGCCAGGGGGCTACGAGCAGTACTTC
CASSLPGGYEQYF
>few|TRBJ1-1|TRBV2|NA
TGTGCCAGCAGTGACTGGGGGAGCACTGAAGCTTTCTTT
CASSDWGSTEAFF
>few|TRBJ2-5|TRBV5-1|NA
TGCGCCAGCAGCGCTTTCAGGGGCTCTCAAGAGACCCAGTACTTC
CASSAFRGSQETQYF
>NA|TRBJ1-2|TRBV18|NA
TGTGCCAGCTCACAAACAGATAACTATGGCTACACCTTC
CASSQTDNYGYTF
>NA|TRBJ2-6|TRBV5-4|NA
TGTGCCAGCAGCTTGATCTCAGCATCTGGGGCCAACGTCCTGACTTTC
CASSLISASGANVLTF
>NA|TRBJ2-2|TRBV7-9|TRBD1
TGTGCCAGCAGTTTACAGGGGGCCGGCACCGGGGAGCTGTTTTTT
CASSLQGAGTGELFF
>large|TRBJ2-1|TRBV20-1|TRBD2
TGCAGTGCAGCCGGGACTAGCGGGAGAAAGTTCTCCTACAATGAGCAGTTCTTC
CSAAGTSGRKFSYNEQFF
>few|TRBJ2-1|TRBV24-1|TRBD2
TGTGCCACCAGTGATCCTAGCGGGGGGGACAATGAGCAGTTCTTC
CATSDPSGGDNEQFF
>medium-sized|TRBJ1-2|TRBV6-1|TRBD1
TGTGCCAGCAGTGAAGACGGGACAGGGCTTCGGGGCTACACCTTC
CASSEDGTGLRGYTF
>NA|TRBJ2-3|TRBV20-1|TRBD2
TGCAGTGCCCCGCCTAGCGGGGGGGCATCAGATACGCAGTATTTT
CSAPPSGGASDTQYF
>few|TRBJ1-1|TRBV9|NA
TGTGCCAGCAGCGTAGTCAGGGTAGCTTTCTTT
CASSVVRVAFF
>few|TRBJ2-1|TRBV20-1|TRBD2
TGCAGTGCTAGCTATGGACTAGCTGTTGAGCAGTTCTTC
CSASYGLAVEQFF
>few|TRBJ1-5|TRBV5-6|TRBD1
TGTGCCAGCAGCTTGGCCGGACAGGGCGGTCAGCCCCAGCATTTT
CASSLAGQGGQPQHF
>few|TRBJ1-5|TRBV7-8|NA
TGTGCCAGCCGCCGAGGGACCGCCGCGCTCAATCAGCCCCAGCATTTT
CASRRGTAALNQPQHF
>NA|TRBJ2-5|TRBV29-1|NA
TGCAGCGCCACTCGCTATGGGCAAGAGACCCAGTACTTC
CSATRYGQETQYF
>NA|TRBJ2-3|TRBV5-8|NA
TGTGCCAGCAGCCCGCGGGAATGGTCGCAGTATTTT
CASSPREWSQYF
>NA|TRBJ2-3|TRBV5-1|NA
TGCGCCAGCAGCTTGGATTCCAGCACAGATACGCAGTATTTT
CASSLDSSTDTQYF
>NA|TRBJ2-4|TRBV27|NA
TGTGCCAGCAGTTTATTAGGGACTCAAAACATTCAGTACTTC
CASSLLGTQNIQYF
>few|TRBJ2-7|TRBV21-1|NA
TGCGGGGGTCGGGGGAGCAGAGCCTACGAGCAGTACTTC
CGGRGSRAYEQYF
>few|TRBJ1-2|TRBV7-2|NA
TGTGCCAGCAGCCCAAGTAGAATCCTCGATGGCTACACCTTC
CASSPSRILDGYTF
>few|TRBJ2-7|TRBV27|TRBD1
TGTGCCAGCAGCCGCGGGACAGGGGTCCTCTACGAGCAGTACTTC
CASSRGTGVLYEQYF
>NA|TRBJ2-1|TRBV10-3|TRBD1
TGTGCCATCAGTGAGCCTAAAGCAGGGGGCCTGGAGTTCTTC
CAISEPKAGGLEFF
>NA|TRBJ1-1|TRBV28|NA
TGTGCCAGCAGCTCGGGGTTAATGAACACTGAAGCTTTCTTT
CASSSGLMNTEAFF
>once|TRBJ1-2|TRBV29-1|NA
TGCAGCGTTGAGGCCCGGGGTGTGGCATATGACTACACCTTC
CSVEARGVAYDYTF